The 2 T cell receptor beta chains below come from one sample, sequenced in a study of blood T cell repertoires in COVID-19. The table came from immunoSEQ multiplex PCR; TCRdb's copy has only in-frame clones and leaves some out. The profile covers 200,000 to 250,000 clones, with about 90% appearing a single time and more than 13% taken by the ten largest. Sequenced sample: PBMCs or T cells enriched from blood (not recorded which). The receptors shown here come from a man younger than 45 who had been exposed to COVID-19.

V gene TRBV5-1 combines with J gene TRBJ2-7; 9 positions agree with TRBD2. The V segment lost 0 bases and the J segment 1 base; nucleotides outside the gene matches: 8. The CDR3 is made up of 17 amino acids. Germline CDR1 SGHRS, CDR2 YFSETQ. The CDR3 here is CASSLGIAGALSYEQYF. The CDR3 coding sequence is TGCGCCAGCAGCTTGGGTATAGCGGGGGCCTTATCCTACGAGCAGTACTTC.

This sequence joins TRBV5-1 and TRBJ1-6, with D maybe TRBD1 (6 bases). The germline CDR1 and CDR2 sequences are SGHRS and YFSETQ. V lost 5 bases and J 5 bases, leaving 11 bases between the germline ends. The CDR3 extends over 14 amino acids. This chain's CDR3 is CASSLTGNNSPLHF. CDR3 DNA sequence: TGCGCCAGCAGTTTAACAGGGAATAATTCACCCCTCCACTTT.